This TCR beta chain was recorded in a study of tissue T cells after allogeneic stem cell transplantation. Broader study findings: Only a limited share of tissue TCRs appeared in blood or spleen.

Time point described: mouse harvest day 14 after allogeneic transplant. Mouse grafts combined 10^7 T-cell-depleted bone marrow cells with 10^6 splenic CD5+ T cells. B6 (H2b) cells into BALB/c (H2d) mice; tissues taken at day 7 or 14. This CDR3 has 12 residues. CDR1 and CDR2 (germline): SGHND, FRSKSL. The ends lost 5 bases at V and 6 bases at J; junction bases unmatched: 3. Here immunoSEQ multiplex PCR was the method, and the copy in TCRdb shows in-frame clones only, minus some. The sample includes about 230 clones, about 44% of them seen just once. Note on this clone: The antigen is undetermined. Genes and germline come from the mouse. The CDR3 end is not reached by the read, which stops 1 residue before it; the germline J gene fills it in.

This clonotype originated in a female BALB/c mouse given C57BL/6 T cells with graft-versus-host disease after an allogeneic hematopoietic cell transplant. The chain carries TRBV15 and TRBJ2-7; TRBD2 matches 8 bases. Input material: spleen. CDR3 in amino acids: CASSGGAGEQYF. CDR3 bases read: TGTGCCAGCAGTGGGGGGGCAGGTGAACAGTAC.